This TCR beta chain was profiled in a study of blood T cell repertoires in COVID-19. Overall study: Donors in the United States, Italy and Spain gave samples during acute or convalescent COVID-19. Nucleic acid was either cDNA or gDNA, and it came from T cells, B-cell-depleted T cells, or PBMCs.

Study processing details: Reference gene primer amplification yielded estimated nucleated cell counts. Assay: immunoSEQ multiplex PCR; the TCRdb copy retains only in-frame clones and omits some. V and J calls and clone size follow that table, whereas D and trimming were derived from the DNA. The data hold 100,000 or so clones, with roughly 91% observed a single time. V lost 9 bases, J lost 5 bases, and 10 bases stayed unmatched. The CDR3 contains 14 residues. Germline CDR1 is MDHEN and CDR2 is SYDVKM. The source of this sequence is a human donor with acute or convalescent COVID-19. The donor label of this sample is uncertain. The chain employs TRBV28 and TRBJ2-4; TRBD1 agrees at 7 bases. The sequencing sample was made of peripheral blood. CDR3 bases: TGTGCCAGTAATTGGGACAGAAACGAAAACATTCAGTACTTC. This gives the protein CASNWDRNENIQYF.